This T cell receptor (beta chain) stems from a study of PD-1 blockade in classical Hodgkin lymphoma. The study's findings and limits: The authors have not defined what causes the repertoire differences, possibly disease activity or prior therapy.

Brentuximab vedotin exposure varied, and every patient relapsed after autologous stem cell transplantation. Germline V gene data show CDR1 as SGHNT and CDR2 as YYREEE (reference sequence). The CDR3 runs 11 residues. Trimming removed 4 bases at V and 9 bases at J, with 9 bases between. Clones were sequenced by immunoSEQ multiplex PCR, and TCRdb holds only the in-frame ones, with some missing. This table has tens of thousands of clones, approximately 90% appearing once. Of note for this clone: Its cognate antigen is unknown.

The source was peripheral blood mononuclear cells (PBMCs), collected before the second cycle of nivolumab. This sequence originates from a human donor with classical Hodgkin lymphoma. V usage is TRBV5-4 and J usage is TRBJ2-3; D ambiguous. In nucleotides, the CDR3 is TGTGCCAGCAGCCGACTCGACACGCAGTATTTT. Protein: CASSRLDTQYF. Drawing the rest from reference TRBV5-4 and TRBJ2-3, the complete variable domain is ETGVTQSPTHLIKTRGQQVTLRCSSQSGHNTVSWYQQALGQGPQFIFQYYREEENGRGNFPPRFSGLQFPNYSSELNVNALELDDSALYLCASSRLDTQYFGPGTRLTVL.